A single sample is the source of the 4 T cell receptor beta chains below, sequenced in a study of shared clonotypes between healthy human individuals. The method was immunoSEQ multiplex PCR; TCRdb's version includes in-frame clones alone and lacks a portion of them. The sample shows 1,500,000 or so clones, 95% to 97% of them seen only once. The sample taken for sequencing was naive CD4+ T cells sorted from blood. Subset specified: CD45RA+ positively selected. These receptors all come from a young man in good health.

This chain joins TRBV7-2 and TRBJ1-2; no clear D. The CDR3 totals 14 residues. Germline CDR1 is SGHTA and CDR2 is FQGNSA. Trimming took off 1 base at V and 7 bases at J, with 13 bases between the two ends. As DNA, the CDR3 is TGTGCCAGCAGCTTAGGGGAGGGTTGGTCTGGCTACACCTTC. This translates into CASSLGEGWSGYTF.

This clone has more than one count but fewer than ten. The chain employs TRBV18 and TRBJ2-7, with 8 bases lining up with TRBD2. Germline values: CDR1 KGHSH, CDR2 LQKENI. V lost 3 bases to trimming and J lost 3 bases; unmatched junction nucleotides: 7. CDR3 length: 15 amino acids. DNA of the CDR3: TGTGCCAGCTCACCGGTCGGGAGGGCCCACTACGAGCAGTACTTC. It codes for CASSPVGRAHYEQYF.

The chain has TRBV6-5 and TRBJ2-1; D is undetermined. V was trimmed by 8 bases and J by 6 bases, leaving 8 bases between them. The CDR3 covers 11 residues. CDR1 MNHEY and CDR2 SVGAGI come from the germline V gene. In nucleotides, the CDR3 is TGTGCCAGCTCCGTTTCCAATGAGCAGTTCTTC. Translating it yields CASSVSNEQFF.

The rearrangement uses TRBV2 and TRBJ2-5; TRBD1 matches 9 bases. Unmatched junction bases numbered 4, after V lost 6 bases and J lost 2 bases. Germline V gives CDR1 SNHLY, CDR2 FYNNEI. The CDR3 length is 14 residues. In DNA, the CDR3 is TGTGCCAGCAGGGGGACAGGGCCACAAGAGACCCAGTACTTC. This sequence encodes CASRGTGPQETQYF. The complete variable domain, with remaining parts taken from reference TRBV2 and TRBJ2-5, reads EPEVTQTPSHQVTQMGQEVILRCVPISNHLYFYWYRQILGQKVEFLVSFYNNEISEKSEIFDDQFSVERPDGSNFTLKIRSTKLEDSAMYFCASRGTGPQETQYFGPGTRLLVL.